This record covers a single TCR beta chain. The antigen remains unidentified. This record belongs to a study of T-cell memory formation after mild COVID-19. In the study overall: The two donors had largely donor-specific TCR clusters. Study findings and constraints: Some responding clones appeared in pre-infection memory, suggesting cross-reactive memory joined.

J was trimmed by 1 base and V by 5 bases; bases with no gene match: 9. The CDR3 is 15 residues long. Germline V gene lookup returns CDR1 DFQATT and CDR2 SNEGSKA (reference sequence). Constant-segment primers served in 5'RACE that generated TCR alpha and TCR beta cDNA libraries bearing sample barcodes and UMIs. Each CDR3 protein gets one entry after TCRdb re-called the 5' RACE reads with MiXCR. The table shows under 300,000 distinct CDR3 sequences, with over 15% occurring only once. The receptor's source is a man aged 18 to 29 who had mild COVID-19 (a few samples of this study predate the infection). Cell type and time point are not known. The J gene is TRBJ2-5, the V gene TRBV20-1; 8 bases are a match to TRBD2. Sequencing was carried out using PBMCs or a T cell subset sorted from them (not recorded which). For the CDR3, the DNA is TGCAGTGCTCAAATTACGGGGGGGCCCCAAGAGACCCAGTACTTC. Translated, it gives CSAQITGGPQETQYF.